This TCR beta chain derives from a study of CD4 T cells in relation to SARS-CoV-2 and coronaviruses. For the study at large: The negative reference was HIV-1 Nef peptide pool or peptide-free culture.

The unexposed donors gave CD4+ T cells in 2011-2018, prior to COVID-19. The cells were cultured for about ten days before CD4+ T cells were isolated. As cell numbers allowed, unexposed-donor CD4+ T cells faced SARS-CoV-2 S/N and four cold-coronavirus spikes. On this clone itself: Its antigen is currently unknown.

Whole-study results and caveats: Each donor contributed either pre-pandemic or post-infection samples, not both. SARS-CoV-2-driven expansion was significantly weaker in crossreactive than monoreactive clones.

V was pared by 6 bases and J by 6 bases, with 12 bases between. Germline V gene sequence: CDR1 SNHLY, CDR2 FYNNEI. This CDR3 has 12 residues. This table comes from immunoSEQ multiplex PCR, and its TCRdb copy is limited to in-frame clones, with some not included. The sample includes roughly 26,000 clones, 65% to 85% of them seen just once. V usage is TRBV2 and J usage is TRBJ2-7, with unresolved D. Sequenced material: CD4+ T cells from PBMCs, cultured in vitro. This clonotype was obtained from a human donor in good health. CDR3 DNA sequence: TGTGCCAGCAGCAGGCTTTTTAGCGAGCAGTACTTC. The encoded protein is CASSRLFSEQYF.